The rows below give T cell receptor beta chains drawn from one sample of a study of blood T cell repertoires in COVID-19. Measured with immunoSEQ multiplex PCR; TCRdb has only the in-frame clones, and not every one. The profile shows some 150,000 clones, 75% to 90% of them singletons. Input material: peripheral blood. Receptors were obtained from a man aged 50-60 years with active COVID-19. The CDR3 runs from the conserved cysteine through the conserved F or W. The D gene is left open where the match is weak. Size is omitted from some rows. Given values are once, few, many or a class for expanded clones.

d_call clone_size j_call v_call cdr3_nt cdr3_aa
- - TRBJ2-2 TRBV6-5 TGTGCCAGCGAGGGCACCGGGGAGCTGTTTTTT CASEGTGELFF
- - TRBJ2-7 TRBV9 TGTGCCAGCAGCGTTGGGGGGACGGCCTACGAGCAGTACTTC CASSVGGTAYEQYF
- - TRBJ1-2 TRBV2 TGTGCCAGTAGTCCCACCCGACAGGCGTTAAATGGCTACACCTTC CASSPTRQALNGYTF
TRBD1 - TRBJ2-2 TRBV19 TGTGCCAGTAGCCCCAGGGGGTCGGTCACCGGGGAGCTGTTTTTT CASSPRGSVTGELFF
TRBD1 - TRBJ1-6 TRBV18 TGTGCCAGCTCACCGTCCCGGGACAGAAATTCACCCCTCCACTTT CASSPSRDRNSPLHF
- - TRBJ2-2 TRBV6-5 TGTGCCAGCACGACAACGAACACCGGGGAGCTGTTTTTT CASTTTNTGELFF
- - TRBJ2-3 TRBV7-7 TGTGCTAGCGCCCCGGGTCGGCAATCAGATACGCAGTATTTT CASAPGRQSDTQYF
TRBD1 - TRBJ1-1 TRBV5-5 TGTGCCAGCAGCTTAAGGACAGGGCCGAACACTGAAGCTTTCTTT CASSLRTGPNTEAFF
TRBD1 - TRBJ2-7 TRBV5-1 TGCGCCAGCAGCGCGGGACAGGGATACTACGAGCAGTACTTC CASSAGQGYYEQYF
- - TRBJ1-3 TRBV19 TGTGCCAGTAGTATCACGGGACTGGGTGGAAACACCATATATTTT CASSITGLGGNTIYF
TRBD2 - TRBJ2-3 TRBV4-3 TGCGCCAGCAGCCACCCCGCAAAAGGGCGGGGGGTCCCAGATACGCAGTATTTT CASSHPAKGRGVPDTQYF
TRBD1 - TRBJ2-2 TRBV6-5 TGTGCCAGCAGCGCCGAGGACAGGGGCACCGGGGAGCTGTTTTTT CASSAEDRGTGELFF
- - TRBJ2-1 TRBV5-1 TGCGCCAGCAGGGGCTCCGACTCCTACAATGAGCAGTTCTTC CASRGSDSYNEQFF
TRBD1 once TRBJ2-3 TRBV19 TGTGCCAGTAGTAAGACAGGGGGCTCTGTCACAGATACGCAGTATTTT CASSKTGGSVTDTQYF
- - TRBJ2-5 TRBV5-6 TGTGCCAGCAGCTTGGCTAAAGAGACCCAGTACTTC CASSLAKETQYF
- - TRBJ1-5 TRBV6-1 TGTGCCAGCAGTGAAGCGCGGTTGCAGCCCCAGCATTTT CASSEARLQPQHF
TRBD1 - TRBJ2-4 TRBV7-9 TGTGCCAGCAGCTTCGAAACAGGGGTTCTAGCCAAAAACATTCAGTACTTC CASSFETGVLAKNIQYF
- - TRBJ1-2 TRBV28 TGTGCCAGCAGCCCCGGACAAGGGTTCAACTATGGCTACACCTTC CASSPGQGFNYGYTF
TRBD2 once TRBJ2-5 TRBV10-3 TGTGCCACGCTGGCGCATAGCGGGGGTGTAGAGACCCAGTACTTC CATLAHSGGVETQYF
TRBD2 - TRBJ2-4 TRBV27 TGTGCCAGCAGTTTAAACGGGGGGGGAAACATTCAGTACTTC CASSLNGGGNIQYF
TRBD2 - TRBJ2-7 TRBV27 TGTGCCAGTGGGAGGGGCGGCTACGAGCAGTACTTC CASGRGGYEQYF
- - TRBJ2-5 TRBV7-2 TGTGCCAGCAGCGGGCGGGACAGCCTCAAAGAGACCCAGTACTTC CASSGRDSLKETQYF
TRBD1 - TRBJ1-2 TRBV6-1 TGTGCCAGCAGTGACGACACGACAGGGGGGGACTATGGCTACACCTTC CASSDDTTGGDYGYTF
TRBD1 - TRBJ1-5 TRBV5-5 TGTGCCAGCAGCTGGGGGACAGGGGGAAATCAGCCCCAGCATTTT CASSWGTGGNQPQHF
TRBD2 - TRBJ2-3 TRBV12-3/TRBV12-4 TGTGCCAGCAGTTACGGGGGGATTCGACCCGCAGTATTT CASSYGGIRPAVF
- - TRBJ2-3 TRBV27 TGTGCCAGCAGTACCCGGGATCCCAAAGAGACATGGGATACGCAGTATTTT CASSTRDPKETWDTQYF
- - TRBJ2-3 TRBV5-1 TGCGCCAGCAGCTTGGATGGCGGACACCAAGGCACAGATACGCAGTATTTT CASSLDGGHQGTDTQYF
TRBD1 - TRBJ1-6 TRBV5-5 TGTGCCAGCGAGTACAGGGGCGGCAATTCACCCCTCCACTTT CASEYRGGNSPLHF
TRBD2 - TRBJ2-5 TRBV11-2 TGTGCCAGCAGCTTAGTGACTAGCGGCCAAGAGACCCAGTACTTC CASSLVTSGQETQYF
- - TRBJ2-5 TRBV6-6 TGTGCCAGCAGTTACTCCGTACAGAAAGAGACCCAGTACTTC CASSYSVQKETQYF
TRBD1 - TRBJ1-2 TRBV29-1 TGCAGCGTACTGACAGGGGGCTTCTATGGCTACACCTTC CSVLTGGFYGYTF
- - TRBJ1-1 TRBV4-1 TGCGCCAGCAGCCTGAGTGGACAGATAGCTTTCTTT CASSLSGQIAFF
- - TRBJ1-1 TRBV11-3 TGTGCCAGCAGCTCGACCCCAGCGGACACTGAAGCTTTCTTT CASSSTPADTEAFF
- - TRBJ2-3 TRBV28 TGTGCCAGCAGTTTATCGCGCCTAATTACCACAGATACGCAGTATTTT CASSLSRLITTDTQYF
TRBD2 - TRBJ2-1 TRBV19 TGTGCCACCAGTGGGACTAGCGGGGGCCGACCCTACAATGAGCAGTTCTTC CATSGTSGGRPYNEQFF
- few TRBJ2-2 TRBV7-2 TGTGCCAGCAGCTTAAGAGGGAGAAGGGCCGAAGCCGGGGAGCTGTTTTTT CASSLRGRRAEAGELFF
- - TRBJ1-6 TRBV12-3/TRBV12-4 TGTGCCAGCAGTCTGGAGTATAATTCACCCCTCCACTTT CASSLEYNSPLHF
- - TRBJ1-5 TRBV5-1 TGCGCCAGCAGCTTGGAGCCACGCAGGGGCAATAGCAATCAGCCCCAGCATTTT CASSLEPRRGNSNQPQHF
- few TRBJ1-6 TRBV5-1 TGCGCCAGCAGCCGGGGGGGCACCTCCACCCTCCACTTT CASSRGGTSTLHF
- - TRBJ1-4 TRBV6-5 TGTGCCAGCAGTATCCGTGTCCCCCTGTTTTTT CASSIRVPLFF
TRBD1 - TRBJ2-3 TRBV11-2 TGTGCCAGCAGCTCGACAGGGAGCGATACGCAGTATTTT CASSSTGSDTQYF
- - TRBJ1-1 TRBV7-2 TGTGCCAGCAGCCTACAGGGCCGAAACACTGAAGCTTTCTTT CASSLQGRNTEAFF
- - TRBJ1-2 TRBV10-3 TGTGCCATCAGTCCAGGGCCGGGTTCGGACCGAAACTATGGCTACACCTTC CAISPGPGSDRNYGYTF
TRBD1 - TRBJ1-2 TRBV23-1 TGCGCCAGCAGTCCGGGACAGGGGTACTATGGCTACACCTTC CASSPGQGYYGYTF
- - TRBJ2-1 TRBV5-1 TGCGCCAGCAGCTGGGGGGGCGAGGTCAATGAGCAGTTCTTC CASSWGGEVNEQFF
TRBD2 - TRBJ2-1 TRBV7-6 TGTGCCAGCAGCGTTAGCGGGGGGGCCTACAATGAGCAGTTCTTC CASSVSGGAYNEQFF
TRBD1 - TRBJ1-1 TRBV19 TGTGCCAGTCACAGGGGGCCGAACACTGAAGCTTTCTTT CASHRGPNTEAFF
TRBD1 - TRBJ2-7 TRBV6-1 TGTGCCAGCAGGGAAGGGCGGACAGGACGGTACGAGCAGTACTTC CASREGRTGRYEQYF
- - TRBJ2-2 TRBV5-1 TGCGCCAGCAGCTCCTTCTCCCGGGGTACCGGGGAGCTGTTTTTT CASSSFSRGTGELFF
TRBD2 few TRBJ2-5 TRBV15 TGTGCCACCACCACGCGGGGGGGAAACCAAGAGACCCAGTACTTC CATTTRGGNQETQYF
- - TRBJ1-3 TRBV7-2 TGTGCCAGCAGCCTAGACTCCCTCACTGGAAACACCATATATTTT CASSLDSLTGNTIYF
TRBD1 - TRBJ1-1 TRBV6-5 TGTGCCAGCAGTTACCCCGGACAGGTCGGGACTGAAGCTTTCTTT CASSYPGQVGTEAFF
- - TRBJ2-4 TRBV2 TGTGCCAGACGGGTTGCCAAAAACATTCAGTACTTC CARRVAKNIQYF
- - TRBJ2-7 TRBV5-1 TGCGCCAGCAGCTTAACCGGGACAAGCTACGAGCAGTACTTC CASSLTGTSYEQYF
- - TRBJ1-5 TRBV18 TGTGCCAGCTCACCACTTACAGGGCTCAATCAGCCCCAGCATTTT CASSPLTGLNQPQHF